A selection of T cell receptor beta chains follows, all from one sample in a study of blood T cells in healthy people across ages. TCRdb re-called the 5' RACE reads through MiXCR, storing one row per CDR3 protein. This table has around 820,000 distinct CDR3 sequences, 25% appearing once. These data also featured in a second study, about T cells of mothers and their children.

Sequenced: blood. All receptors come from a boy between 10 and 17 years old in good health. Both conserved end residues are part of each CDR3. A D gene is named only where the DNA matches it firmly. Size tells how often a clone was seen (once, few, many) or the class of an expanded clone, and some rows leave it out.

few	TRBJ2-5	TRBV9	15	.	CASSVLEGYQETQYF	TGTGCCAGCAGCGTACTAGAAGGGTACCAAGAGACCCAGTACTTC
.	TRBJ1-1	TRBV5-1	14	.	CASSLEGYYTEAFF	TGCGCCAGCAGCTTGGAGGGGTATTACACTGAAGCTTTCTTT
.	TRBJ2-4	TRBV6-2/TRBV6-3	14	.	CASSYSDRRNIQYF	TGTGCCAGCAGTTACTCTGACAGGAGGAACATTCAGTACTTC
.	TRBJ1-1	TRBV29-1	14	.	CSVMGRVSDTEAFF	TGCAGCGTCATGGGGCGGGTGAGTGACACTGAAGCTTTCTTT
.	TRBJ1-1	TRBV6-5	11	.	CASSFGQEAFF	TGTGCCAGCAGTTTCGGACAGGAAGCTTTCTTT
once	TRBJ1-5	TRBV6-6	16	TRBD1	CASSYGETGGSQPQHF	TGTGCCAGCAGTTACGGCGAGACAGGGGGGAGTCAGCCCCAGCATTTT
few	TRBJ2-1	TRBV29-1	12	.	CSAADLNNEQFF	TGCAGCGCCGCGGACTTAAACAATGAGCAGTTCTTC
few	TRBJ2-1	TRBV3-1	15	TRBD1	CASSRTGTGYNEQFF	TGTGCCAGCAGCCGAACCGGGACAGGGTACAATGAGCAGTTCTTC
few	TRBJ1-1	TRBV7-6	14	.	CASSLDHANTEAFF	TGTGCCAGCAGCTTAGACCATGCGAACACTGAAGCTTTCTTT
.	TRBJ1-1	TRBV6-6	14	TRBD1	CARLTGTDNTEAFF	TGTGCCAGGCTTACCGGGACAGATAACACTGAAGCTTTCTTT
.	TRBJ2-5	TRBV5-6	20	TRBD2	CASRPRPGLAGSATQETQYF	TGTGCCAGCAGGCCTCGACCGGGACTAGCGGGCTCTGCAACCCAAGAGACCCAGTACTTC
.	TRBJ2-1	TRBV4-3	15	TRBD2	CASSGGLAGDNEQFF	TGCGCCAGCAGCGGGGGACTAGCGGGAGACAATGAGCAGTTCTTC
.	TRBJ2-3	TRBV4-3	16	.	CASSPEGFSATDTQYF	TGCGCCAGCAGCCCGGAAGGGTTTAGCGCCACAGATACGCAGTATTTT
.	TRBJ1-1	TRBV15	12	.	CATSSKGTEAFF	TGTGCCACTAGCAGTAAGGGCACTGAAGCTTTCTTT
.	TRBJ2-7	TRBV6-5	15	.	CASSSPGGQGYEQYF	TGTGCCAGCAGTTCGCCAGGGGGGCAGGGCTACGAGCAGTACTTC